This TCR beta chain is from a study of siplizumab effects on memory and regulatory T cells. General study results and limits: Greater diversity than memory cells seemed evident in naive T cells, which also appeared to be major alloresponse contributors. The authors could not assign a naive or memory phenotype to roughly 80-96% of proliferating CD4+ or CD8+ clones. Reactions containing siplizumab showed mappable alloreactive CD4+ clones averaging about 70% Treg-derived, versus 26.9% in controls.

In the case of this clone: Antigen specificity is unknown.

Libraries were prepared by immunoSEQ multiplex PCR; TCRdb keeps only in-frame clonotypes and omits some of them. The sample lists over 100,000 clones; 80% to 95% were seen once. Trimming removed 3 bases at V and 4 bases at J, with 20 bases between. The CDR3 totals 16 residues. Germline lookup yields CDR1 SGHRS and CDR2 YFSETQ. This sequence joins TRBV5-1 and TRBJ2-7; D is perhaps TRBD1 or TRBD2 (6 bases each). Input material: CD4+ T cells sorted from blood. The sequence was obtained from a human donor in good health. The CDR3: CASSYGDGGSSYEQYF. CDR3 nucleotides: TGCGCCAGCAGCTATGGAGACGGGGGCTCGTCGTACGAGCAGTACTTC. Full variable domain (outside the CDR3, taken from reference TRBV5-1 and TRBJ2-7): KAGVTQTPRYLIKTRGQQVTLSCSPISGHRSVSWYQQTPGQGLQFLFEYFSETQRNKGNFPGRFSGRQFSNSRSEMNVSTLELGDSALYLCASSYGDGGSSYEQYFGPGTRLTVT.